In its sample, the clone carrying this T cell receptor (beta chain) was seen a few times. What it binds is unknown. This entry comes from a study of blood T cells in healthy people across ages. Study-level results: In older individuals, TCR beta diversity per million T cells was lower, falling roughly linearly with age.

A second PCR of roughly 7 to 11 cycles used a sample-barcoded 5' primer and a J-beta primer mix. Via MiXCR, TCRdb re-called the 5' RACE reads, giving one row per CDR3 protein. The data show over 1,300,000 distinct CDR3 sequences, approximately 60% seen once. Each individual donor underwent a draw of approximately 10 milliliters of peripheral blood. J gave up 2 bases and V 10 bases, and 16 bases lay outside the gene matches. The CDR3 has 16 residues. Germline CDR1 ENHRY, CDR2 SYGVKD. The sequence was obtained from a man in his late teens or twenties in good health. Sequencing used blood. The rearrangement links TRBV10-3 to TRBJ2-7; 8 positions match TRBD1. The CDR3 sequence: CATSYIAGGDPYEQYF. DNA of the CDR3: TGTGCCACAAGTTATATCGCAGGGGGCGACCCCTACGAGCAGTACTTC.